Described below is a single T cell receptor beta chain sequence and its context. This clone was seen a few times. Its antigen is still unknown. No quality values exist for individual bases; no much larger clone is one base distant. The data were obtained in a study of blood T cell repertoires in COVID-19 (dated by TCRdb to about 2020). A note on the overall study: The collaborator samples originated in the United States, Italy and Spain and spanned the acute and convalescent phases of COVID-19. Samples came from the ongoing ImmuneRACE study (first 160 participants) plus 1,254 subjects from 6 global collaborators. Nearly every sample came with metadata listing a de-identified subject ID, COVID-19 status, age in years and sex. Deeply sampled blood TCRbeta repertoires from subjects exposed to, actively infected with, or recovered from COVID-19 were included in the dataset. Where available, HLA class I and class II types were obtained from metadata supplied by the sample provider rather than from assay-based typing. The material from the prospective study consisted of cDNA or gDNA derived from T cells, B-cell-depleted T cells, or PBMCs. A freely available public database, intended as a resource for researchers studying the immune response to SARS-CoV-2, is where the repertoires were released. What the research found in general, with its limitations: Clinical and demographic metadata were provided uncurated, with the amount varying by source and participant.

Trimming takes 4 bases from V and 1 base from J, and the germline ends sit 13 bases apart. From its cysteine to its phenylalanine, the CDR3 spans 14 amino acids. Of all the DNA, just the CDR3 is kept, 42 bases in frame from base 1. CDR1 and CDR2, per the germline V gene, are SQVTM and ANQGSEA. TCRbeta CDR3 regions were amplified from genomic DNA by means of the immunoSEQ Assay, a bias-controlled multiplex PCR. In the paper's pipeline: Within the assay, amplification of reference gene primers was used to estimate how many nucleated cells each sample contained. To quantify the absolute abundance of each unique TCRbeta CDR3 rearrangement, sequence reads were collapsed and filtered. Productive Simpson clonality was computed per sample as the square root of Simpson's diversity index over productive rearrangements. The table was pulled from immuneACCESS by TCRdb, which kept in-frame rearrangements only. Such tables lose some clones; where checked, under half of the loss comes from unresolved V genes, and the rest has no known cause. From that table come the V and J calls and clone size; the DNA was used to work out D and trimming. A total of about 170,000 clones appear in this sample, 80% to 85% of them only once. 2.9% of the sample is in the top ten clones.

Collaborating institutions collected whole blood in K2EDTA tubes following their own protocols. For TCRbeta analysis, collaborators shipped samples as frozen whole blood, isolated PBMCs, or DNA extracted from either of those sample types. The V gene is TRBV29-1 and the J gene is TRBJ1-1, with a weak D call of TRBD1 (6 bases match). This TCR came from a woman aged 60 to 75 with acute or convalescent COVID-19. The sequenced material came from peripheral blood. Here is the DNA: TGCAGCGTTGTTGGCGGACAGCAGAACACTGAAGCTTTCTTT. Translation gives CSVVGGQQNTEAFF. The full variable domain, completed from the reference TRBV29-1 and TRBJ1-1 proteins outside the CDR3, reads SAVISQKPSRDICQRGTSLTIQCQVDSQVTMMFWYRQQPGQSLTLIATANQGSEATYESGFVIDKFPISRPNLTFSTLTVSNMSPEDSSIYLCSVVGGQQNTEAFFGQGTRLTVV.